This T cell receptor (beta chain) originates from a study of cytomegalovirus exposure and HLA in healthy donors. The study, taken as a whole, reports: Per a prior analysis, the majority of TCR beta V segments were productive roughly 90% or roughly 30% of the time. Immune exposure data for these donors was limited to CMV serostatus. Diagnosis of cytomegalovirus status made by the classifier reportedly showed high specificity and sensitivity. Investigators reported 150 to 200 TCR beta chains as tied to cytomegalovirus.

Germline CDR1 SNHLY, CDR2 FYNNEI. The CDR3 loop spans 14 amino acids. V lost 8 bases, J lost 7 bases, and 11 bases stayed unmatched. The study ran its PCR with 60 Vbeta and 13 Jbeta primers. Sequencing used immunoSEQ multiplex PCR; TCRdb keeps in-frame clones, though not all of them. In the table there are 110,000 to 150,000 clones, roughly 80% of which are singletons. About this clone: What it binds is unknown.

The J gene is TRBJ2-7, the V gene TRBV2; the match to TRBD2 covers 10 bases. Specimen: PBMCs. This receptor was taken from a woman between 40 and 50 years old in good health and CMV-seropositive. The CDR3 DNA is TGTGCCAGCGGGAGGGGGCTAGCGGGAGATGAGCAGTACTTC. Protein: CASGRGLAGDEQYF.